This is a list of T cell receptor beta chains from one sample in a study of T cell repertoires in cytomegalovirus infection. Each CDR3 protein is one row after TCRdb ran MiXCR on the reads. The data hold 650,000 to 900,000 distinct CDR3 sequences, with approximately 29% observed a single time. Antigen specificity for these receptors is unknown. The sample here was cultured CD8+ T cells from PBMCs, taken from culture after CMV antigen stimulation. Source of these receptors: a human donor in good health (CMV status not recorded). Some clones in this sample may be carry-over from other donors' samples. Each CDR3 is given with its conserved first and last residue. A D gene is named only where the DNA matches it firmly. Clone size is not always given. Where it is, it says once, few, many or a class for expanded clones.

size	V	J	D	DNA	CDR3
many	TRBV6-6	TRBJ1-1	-	TGTGCCAGCAGTCAGATTAACACTGAAGCTTTCTTT	CASSQINTEAFF
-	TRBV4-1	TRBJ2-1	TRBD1	TGCGCCAGCAGCCTCCACTCACAGGGGTACAATGAGCAGTTCTTC	CASSLHSQGYNEQFF
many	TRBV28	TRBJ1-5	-	TGTGCCAGCAGTTTGAGGCAGGGTAATCAGCCCCAGCATTTT	CASSLRQGNQPQHF
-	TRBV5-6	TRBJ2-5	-	TGTGCCAGCAGCTTCGACGGGTGGGAGACCCAGTACTTC	CASSFDGWETQYF
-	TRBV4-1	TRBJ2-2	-	TGCGCCTCGGGGTTCACGAACACCGGGGAGCTGTTTTTT	CASGFTNTGELFF
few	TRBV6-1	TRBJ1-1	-	TGTGCCAGCAGAACTAGGGAAGGGAACACTGAAGCTTTCTTT	CASRTREGNTEAFF
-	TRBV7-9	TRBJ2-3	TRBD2	TGTGCCAGCAGCTGGCGGGAGGGGGCCCCAGATACGCAGTATTTT	CASSWREGAPDTQYF
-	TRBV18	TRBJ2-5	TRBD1	TGTGCCAGCTCACCTCGTCCCGGGACAGGAGAAGAGACCCAGTACTTC	CASSPRPGTGEETQYF
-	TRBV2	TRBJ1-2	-	TGTGCCAGCAGTGAAGAGTGGCGCGGTAGCGGGGACTATGGCTACACCTTC	CASSEEWRGSGDYGYTF
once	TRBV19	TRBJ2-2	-	TGTGCCAGTAGTCTTAGATCCCCCTCGAGAAGCGAGTTCACCGGGGAGCTGTTTTTT	CASSLRSPSRSEFTGELFF
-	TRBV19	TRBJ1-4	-	TGTGCCAGTAGTATGCCCGTTCGATCGGATGAAAAACTGTTTTTT	CASSMPVRSDEKLFF
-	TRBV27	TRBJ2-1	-	TGTGCCAGCAGCCGTACAGGGTTCAATGAGCAGTTCTTC	CASSRTGFNEQFF
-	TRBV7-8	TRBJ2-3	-	TGTGCCAGCAGCCTCACCGGGTCCCTGGGAGATACGCAGTATTTT	CASSLTGSLGDTQYF
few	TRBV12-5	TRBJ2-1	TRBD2	TGTGCTAGTGGTCCCCGGGGGGGGACTACCTACAATGAGCAGTTCTTC	CASGPRGGTTYNEQFF
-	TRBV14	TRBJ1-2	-	TGTGCCAGCAGCCAGGACAGTTTGGGGAATGGCTACACCTTC	CASSQDSLGNGYTF
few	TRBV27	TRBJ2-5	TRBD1	TGTGCCAGCAGTTTATCTACAGGGGTCTCGGAGACCCAGTACTTC	CASSLSTGVSETQYF
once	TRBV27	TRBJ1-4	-	TGTGCCAGCGGGCACAGGGCCTATAATGAAAAACTGTTTTTT	CASGHRAYNEKLFF
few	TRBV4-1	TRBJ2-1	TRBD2	TGCGCCAGCAGCCAGGAAACTAGCGGAAGGAGGTACAATGAGCAGTTCTTC	CASSQETSGRRYNEQFF
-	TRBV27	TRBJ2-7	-	TGTGCCAGCAGTTTATCTACTGGGTACGAGCAGTACTTC	CASSLSTGYEQYF
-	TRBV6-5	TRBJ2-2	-	TGTGCCAGCTCCTCACCGACCTCTACAGGGAGCACCGGGGAGCGGTTTTTT	CASSSPTSTGSTGERFF
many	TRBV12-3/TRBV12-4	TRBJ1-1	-	TGTGCCAGCACGAGGACCTTTGAAGCTTTCTTT	CASTRTFEAFF
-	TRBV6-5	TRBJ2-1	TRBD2	TGTGCCAGCAGTTACTCGGTCCTAGCGGGGGTATACAATGAGCAGTTCTTC	CASSYSVLAGVYNEQFF
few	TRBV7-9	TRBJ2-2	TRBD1	TGTGCCAGCAGCCATGGACAGGGCTACACCGGGGAGCTGTTTTTT	CASSHGQGYTGELFF
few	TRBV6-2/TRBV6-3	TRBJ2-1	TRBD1	TGTGCCAGCAGTCACCGACAGGGGGCTAGGGATGAGCAGTTCTTC	CASSHRQGARDEQFF
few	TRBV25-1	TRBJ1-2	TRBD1	TGTGCCAGCAGTGAATATTTTGTTGGGGGACCCATTGATGGGGACAGGGGGATCTATGGCTACACCTTC	CASSEYFVGGPIDGDRGIYGYTF
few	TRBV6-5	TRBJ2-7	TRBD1	TGTGCCAGCAGCCCGGGACAGATGGGCTACGAGCAGTACTTC	CASSPGQMGYEQYF
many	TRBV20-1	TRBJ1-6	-	TGCAGTGCTAGAGATCGAATTTATAATTCACCCCTCCACTTT	CSARDRIYNSPLHF
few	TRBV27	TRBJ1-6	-	TGTGCCTCCAGAGGAGGTAATTCACCCCTCCACTTT	CASRGGNSPLHF
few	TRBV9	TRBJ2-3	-	TGTGCCAGCAGCCCAGCGGTCAAACCAGATACGCAGTATTTT	CASSPAVKPDTQYF
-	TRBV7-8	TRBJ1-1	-	TGTGCCAGCAGCTCCAGGACAGTATCCAACACTGAAGCTTTCTTT	CASSSRTVSNTEAFF
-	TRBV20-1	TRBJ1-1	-	TGCAGTGCTAAAATTGGGAGGGGTACTATGAACACTGAAGCTTTCTTT	CSAKIGRGTMNTEAFF
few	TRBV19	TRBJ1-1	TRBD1	TGTGCCAGTAGTAAGCAGGGGGCGGACACTGAAGCTTTCTTT	CASSKQGADTEAFF
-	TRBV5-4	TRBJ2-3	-	TGTGCCAGCTGGGAACAGCTCACAGATACGCAGTATTTT	CASWEQLTDTQYF
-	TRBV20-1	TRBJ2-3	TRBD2	TGCAGTCCGTGGACTAGTAAAGATACGCAGTATTTT	CSPWTSKDTQYF
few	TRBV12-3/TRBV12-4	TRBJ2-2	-	TGTGCCAGCAGCCTGGGACCGGCCGGGGAGCTGTTTTTT	CASSLGPAGELFF
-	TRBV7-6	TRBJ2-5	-	TGTGCCAGCAGCTTGGGCAGGGGAGCGTCGGAGACCCAGTACTTC	CASSLGRGASETQYF
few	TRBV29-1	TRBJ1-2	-	TGCAGCGTGCCCCCCCATGACGGCTATGGCTACACCTTC	CSVPPHDGYGYTF
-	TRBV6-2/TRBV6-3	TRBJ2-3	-	TGTGCCAGCAGTTACTACTCCACAGATACGCAGTATTTT	CASSYYSTDTQYF
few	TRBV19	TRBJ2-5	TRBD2	TGTGCCAGTAGTATAGATGGTCCTAGCGGTTCCCAAGAGACCCAGTACTTC	CASSIDGPSGSQETQYF